This T cell receptor (beta chain) is from a study of T-cell reconstitution after alpha-beta-depleted transplantation in children. Trimming left V 3 bases short and J 3 bases short, with 15 bases between. This CDR3 comprises 15 residues. This clonotype was observed many times. Preparation of the TCRbeta library involved a method that used unique molecular identifiers. TCRdb re-analysed the PCR reads in MiXCR, keeping a single row per CDR3 protein. The sample lists about 210,000 distinct CDR3 sequences, roughly a sixth occurring once. The clonotype was recovered from a male patient under 10 years old who had a stem cell transplant for acute lymphoblastic leukemia, so the T cells may come from the graft donor. The V and J genes are TRBV12-3 or TRBV12-4 and TRBJ2-7, with a tentative D call TRBD1 (6 bases). Sequenced here: PBMCs, mostly from graft donor cells, sampled 360 days after TCRalphabeta/CD19-depleted stem cell transplant. CDR3 sequence (DNA): TGTGCCAGCAGTTTTCGAGGTTCGACAGGCTACGAGCAGTACTTC. This gives the protein CASSFRGSTGYEQYF.